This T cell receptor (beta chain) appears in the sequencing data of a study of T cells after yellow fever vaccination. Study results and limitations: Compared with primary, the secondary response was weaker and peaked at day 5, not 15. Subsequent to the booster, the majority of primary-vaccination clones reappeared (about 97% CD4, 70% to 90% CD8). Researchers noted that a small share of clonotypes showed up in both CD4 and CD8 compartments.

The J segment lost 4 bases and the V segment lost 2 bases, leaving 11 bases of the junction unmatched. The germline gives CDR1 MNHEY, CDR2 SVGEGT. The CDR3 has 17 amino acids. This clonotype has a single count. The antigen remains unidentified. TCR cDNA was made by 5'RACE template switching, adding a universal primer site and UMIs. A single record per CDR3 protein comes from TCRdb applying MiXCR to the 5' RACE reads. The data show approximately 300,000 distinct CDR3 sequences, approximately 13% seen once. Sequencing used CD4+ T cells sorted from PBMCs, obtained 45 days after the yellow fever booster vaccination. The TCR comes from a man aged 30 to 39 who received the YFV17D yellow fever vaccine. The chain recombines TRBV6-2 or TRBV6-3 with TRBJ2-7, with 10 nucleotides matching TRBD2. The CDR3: CASSYSAASGGLYEQYF. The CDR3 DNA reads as TGTGCCAGCAGTTACAGTGCGGCTAGCGGGGGTCTGTACGAGCAGTACTTC.